A selection of T cell receptor beta chains follows, all from one sample in a study of shared clonotypes between healthy human individuals. Using immunoSEQ multiplex PCR, the repertoire was profiled, and TCRdb retains in-frame clones only, with some absent. The table has 2,100,000 or so clones, nearly 97% seen once. The source material was naive CD4+ T cells sorted from blood. These receptor sequences come from a young man in good health. The CDR3 runs from the conserved cysteine through the conserved F or W. Each record gives: D gene, V gene, J gene, clone size, CDR3 protein, CDR3 DNA. A D gene is named only where the DNA matches it firmly. Clone sizes are given selectively: once, few, many, or a class where the clone is expanded.

d_gene: TRBD1; v_gene: TRBV15; j_gene: TRBJ2-5; abundance: once; CDR3aa: CATRQGKETQYF; CDR3nt: TGTGCCACCCGACAGGGTAAAGAGACCCAGTACTTC
d_gene: -; v_gene: TRBV4-3; j_gene: TRBJ2-5; abundance: -; CDR3aa: CASSQDRGNSQYF; CDR3nt: TGCGCCAGCAGCCAAGATCGAGGGAATTCTCAGTACTTC
d_gene: -; v_gene: TRBV10-1; j_gene: TRBJ2-3; abundance: -; CDR3aa: CASSDSEVRWDTQYF; CDR3nt: TGCGCCAGCAGTGACTCCGAAGTGAGGTGGGATACGCAGTATTTT
d_gene: TRBD2; v_gene: TRBV30; j_gene: TRBJ2-5; abundance: -; CDR3aa: CAWGAGGETQYF; CDR3nt: TGTGCCTGGGGAGCGGGAGGAGAGACCCAGTACTTC
d_gene: -; v_gene: TRBV6-6; j_gene: TRBJ1-1; abundance: once; CDR3aa: CASSYGRVEAFF; CDR3nt: TGTGCCAGCAGTTACGGCAGGGTTGAAGCTTTCTTT
d_gene: TRBD2; v_gene: TRBV4-2; j_gene: TRBJ2-7; abundance: -; CDR3aa: CASSQDLAGGYEQYF; CDR3nt: TGTGCCAGCAGCCAAGACCTAGCGGGAGGTTACGAGCAGTACTTC
d_gene: -; v_gene: TRBV18; j_gene: TRBJ2-1; abundance: -; CDR3aa: CASSPPALQNNEQFF; CDR3nt: TGTGCCAGCTCACCACCGGCACTTCAAAACAATGAGCAGTTCTTC
d_gene: TRBD2; v_gene: TRBV7-2; j_gene: TRBJ2-1; abundance: -; CDR3aa: CASSLDWTSMEQFF; CDR3nt: TGTGCCAGCAGCTTAGACTGGACTAGCATGGAGCAGTTCTTC
d_gene: -; v_gene: TRBV7-2; j_gene: TRBJ2-2; abundance: -; CDR3aa: CASSPLGRNTGELFF; CDR3nt: TGTGCCAGCAGCCCTTTAGGGCGGAACACCGGGGAGCTGTTTTTT
d_gene: -; v_gene: TRBV6-5; j_gene: TRBJ1-3; abundance: -; CDR3aa: CASRRDTSGNTIYF; CDR3nt: TGTGCCAGCAGGAGGGACACCTCTGGAAACACCATATATTTT
d_gene: -; v_gene: TRBV10-1; j_gene: TRBJ2-2; abundance: -; CDR3aa: CASSDGNSATGELFF; CDR3nt: TGCGCCAGCAGCGACGGCAACAGCGCAACCGGGGAGCTGTTTTTT
d_gene: TRBD1; v_gene: TRBV5-1; j_gene: TRBJ2-7; abundance: -; CDR3aa: CASTETGTATYEQYF; CDR3nt: TGCGCCAGCACCGAAACCGGGACAGCAACCTACGAGCAGTACTTC
d_gene: -; v_gene: TRBV5-1; j_gene: TRBJ1-5; abundance: -; CDR3aa: CASSLGQGTWQPQHF; CDR3nt: TGCGCCAGCAGCTTGGGGCAGGGGACGTGGCAGCCCCAGCATTTT
d_gene: TRBD1; v_gene: TRBV29-1; j_gene: TRBJ2-7; abundance: -; CDR3aa: CSAQTGTGNYEQYF; CDR3nt: TGCAGCGCGCAAACCGGGACAGGGAACTACGAGCAGTACTTC
d_gene: -; v_gene: TRBV19; j_gene: TRBJ1-5; abundance: -; CDR3aa: CASSPLNPSFNQPQHF; CDR3nt: TGTGCCAGTAGCCCCTTAAACCCATCCTTCAATCAGCCCCAGCATTTT
d_gene: TRBD1; v_gene: TRBV4-1; j_gene: TRBJ1-3; abundance: -; CDR3aa: CASSQEKGGQGGGNTIYF; CDR3nt: TGCGCCAGCAGCCAAGAAAAAGGGGGACAGGGCGGTGGAAACACCATATATTTT
d_gene: -; v_gene: TRBV2; j_gene: TRBJ1-1; abundance: -; CDR3aa: CASSEYRKGTEAFF; CDR3nt: TGTGCCAGCAGTGAATATCGGAAGGGGACTGAAGCTTTCTTT
d_gene: TRBD1; v_gene: TRBV11-2; j_gene: TRBJ2-4; abundance: -; CDR3aa: CASSQGVIAKNIQYF; CDR3nt: TGTGCCAGCAGCCAGGGGGTGATAGCCAAAAACATTCAGTACTTC
d_gene: -; v_gene: TRBV25-1; j_gene: TRBJ2-5; abundance: -; CDR3aa: CASSDQTGGPETQYF; CDR3nt: TGTGCCAGCAGTGATCAAACGGGGGGCCCGGAGACCCAGTACTTC
d_gene: TRBD1; v_gene: TRBV7-8; j_gene: TRBJ1-5; abundance: -; CDR3aa: CASSLGTGLSNQPQHF; CDR3nt: TGTGCCAGCAGCTTAGGGACAGGACTGAGCAATCAGCCCCAGCATTTT
d_gene: TRBD2; v_gene: TRBV5-1; j_gene: TRBJ2-7; abundance: once; CDR3aa: CASSLYGGEQTYEQYF; CDR3nt: TGCGCCAGCAGCTTATACGGGGGGGAACAGACGTACGAGCAGTACTTC
d_gene: TRBD1; v_gene: TRBV15; j_gene: TRBJ1-3; abundance: -; CDR3aa: CATSREGQGRNTIYF; CDR3nt: TGTGCCACCAGCAGAGAGGGACAGGGGAGAAACACCATATATTTT
d_gene: -; v_gene: TRBV29-1; j_gene: TRBJ2-5; abundance: once; CDR3aa: CSVEWRDSQETQYF; CDR3nt: TGCAGCGTTGAATGGCGGGACTCCCAAGAGACCCAGTACTTC
d_gene: -; v_gene: TRBV2; j_gene: TRBJ2-4; abundance: -; CDR3aa: CASSERRTGPIAKNIQYF; CDR3nt: TGTGCCAGCAGTGAAAGGAGAACAGGACCGATAGCCAAAAACATTCAGTACTTC
d_gene: TRBD1; v_gene: TRBV5-1; j_gene: TRBJ2-7; abundance: -; CDR3aa: CASSLQGAHSYEQYF; CDR3nt: TGCGCCAGCAGCCTACAGGGGGCCCACTCCTACGAGCAGTACTTC
d_gene: -; v_gene: TRBV6-1; j_gene: TRBJ2-3; abundance: -; CDR3aa: CASREGPTDTQYF; CDR3nt: TGTGCCAGCAGGGAAGGGCCCACAGATACGCAGTATTTT
d_gene: TRBD2; v_gene: TRBV6-5; j_gene: TRBJ2-1; abundance: once; CDR3aa: CASTSSGTMSYEQFF; CDR3nt: TGTGCCAGCACTTCCTCCGGGACTATGTCCTATGAGCAGTTCTTC
d_gene: -; v_gene: TRBV7-9; j_gene: TRBJ2-4; abundance: once; CDR3aa: CASNPRELLAKNIQYF; CDR3nt: TGTGCCAGCAACCCCCGGGAACTCCTAGCCAAAAACATTCAGTACTTC
d_gene: TRBD2; v_gene: TRBV28; j_gene: TRBJ2-7; abundance: -; CDR3aa: CASSPRTSVGYF; CDR3nt: TGTGCCAGCAGTCCACGGACTAGTGTGGGGTACTTC
d_gene: -; v_gene: TRBV2; j_gene: TRBJ1-1; abundance: -; CDR3aa: CARDLQGLNTEAFF; CDR3nt: TGTGCCAGGGACCTTCAGGGGCTTAACACTGAAGCTTTCTTT
d_gene: -; v_gene: TRBV11-2; j_gene: TRBJ1-6; abundance: -; CDR3aa: CASSSRPNPNAHSPLHF; CDR3nt: TGTGCCAGCAGCTCTAGACCCAACCCAAACGCCCATTCACCCCTCCACTTT
d_gene: -; v_gene: TRBV11-2; j_gene: TRBJ2-5; abundance: -; CDR3aa: CASSLDWGGETQYF; CDR3nt: TGTGCCAGCAGCTTAGATTGGGGCGGAGAGACCCAGTACTTC
d_gene: -; v_gene: TRBV5-1; j_gene: TRBJ2-2; abundance: -; CDR3aa: CASSLEGVRGELFF; CDR3nt: TGCGCCAGCAGCTTGGAGGGAGTAAGAGGGGAGCTGTTTTTT
d_gene: TRBD1; v_gene: TRBV10-3; j_gene: TRBJ2-3; abundance: -; CDR3aa: CAIRPRDRGTDTQYF; CDR3nt: TGTGCCATCAGGCCCCGGGACAGGGGCACAGATACGCAGTATTTT
d_gene: -; v_gene: TRBV11-2; j_gene: TRBJ1-2; abundance: -; CDR3aa: CASSPRGGYTF; CDR3nt: TGTGCCAGCAGCCCAAGGGGGGGTTACACCTTC
d_gene: -; v_gene: TRBV2; j_gene: TRBJ1-6; abundance: -; CDR3aa: CASSELRVSPLHF; CDR3nt: TGTGCCAGCAGTGAATTAAGGGTTTCACCCCTCCACTTT
d_gene: TRBD1; v_gene: TRBV30; j_gene: TRBJ1-2; abundance: -; CDR3aa: CAWSVQGQGTGYTF; CDR3nt: TGTGCCTGGAGTGTACAGGGACAGGGTACAGGCTACACCTTC
d_gene: -; v_gene: TRBV30; j_gene: TRBJ2-2; abundance: -; CDR3aa: CAWSVQRGAGELFF; CDR3nt: TGTGCCTGGAGTGTCCAAAGGGGGGCCGGGGAGCTGTTTTTT
d_gene: -; v_gene: TRBV6-1; j_gene: TRBJ1-1; abundance: -; CDR3aa: CASMGFGANTEAFF; CDR3nt: TGTGCCAGCATGGGCTTTGGGGCAAACACTGAAGCTTTCTTT
d_gene: TRBD1; v_gene: TRBV7-2; j_gene: TRBJ2-7; abundance: -; CDR3aa: CASSLSGQGKGRSYEQYF; CDR3nt: TGTGCCAGCAGCTTATCGGGACAGGGTAAGGGAAGGTCCTACGAGCAGTACTTC
d_gene: TRBD1; v_gene: TRBV11-3; j_gene: TRBJ2-1; abundance: -; CDR3aa: CASSASQGAGYNEQFF; CDR3nt: TGTGCCAGCAGCGCCTCACAGGGGGCCGGGTACAATGAGCAGTTCTTC